Presented here are 10 T cell receptor beta chains from one specimen sequenced in a study of T cell changes during pregnancy in multiple sclerosis. Libraries were prepared by immunoSEQ multiplex PCR; TCRdb keeps only in-frame clonotypes and omits some of them. The profile covers under 100,000 clones, with 94% appearing a single time and 2.5% taken by the ten largest. The material was peripheral blood, obtained in the third trimester of pregnancy. Source of these receptors: a female donor with multiple sclerosis, enrolled in a pregnancy study.

The V and J genes are TRBV9 and TRBJ2-3, with 8 nucleotides matching TRBD1. V dropped 0 bases and J dropped 4; count of bases not matched to a gene: 7. The CDR3 spans 16 residues. CDR1 is SGDLS, CDR2 YYNGEE, per germline. The CDR3 here is CASSVAGRGPADTQYF. For the CDR3, the DNA is TGTGCCAGCAGCGTAGCTGGCAGGGGGCCTGCAGATACGCAGTATTTT.

This chain joins TRBV19 and TRBJ2-5; 12 bases agree with TRBD2. Trimming took 4 bases from V and 0 from J; bases not matched to a gene: 3. The CDR3 consists of 16 residues. Germline-derived CDR1 and CDR2 are LNHDA and SQIVND (reference sequence). The CDR3 DNA sequence: TGTGCCAGTAGTACCAGACTAGCGGGGGACCAAGAGACCCAGTACTTC. Translating it yields CASSTRLAGDQETQYF.

This clone has at least ten counts. The chain recombines TRBV7-9 with TRBJ2-1, with D perhaps matching TRBD2 (7 bases). Trimming shortened V by 3 bases and J by 4 bases, and 16 bases separated the two germline ends. Germline-derived CDR1 and CDR2 are SEHNR and FQNEAQ (reference sequence). The CDR3 is 16 amino acids. CDR3 DNA sequence: TGTGCCAGCAGCTTCCATGAGGGGGGGCGGTACAATGAGCAGTTCTTC. This codes for CASSFHEGGRYNEQFF.

The J gene is TRBJ2-7, the V gene TRBV19; TRBD1 might be the D (6 bases). V was cut by 2 bases and J by 2 bases, with 13 bases left in between. This CDR3 contains 15 residues. Per germline, CDR1 LNHDA and CDR2 SQIVND (reference sequence). The DNA for the CDR3 is TGTGCCAGTAGTATATTACAGGGCCCAACCTACGAGCAGTACTTC. Its translation is CASSILQGPTYEQYF.

The gene calls are TRBV5-1 and TRBJ1-5; TRBD1 is a possible D gene (5 bases). The CDR3 contains 16 residues. The germline V gene has CDR1 SGHRS and CDR2 YFSETQ. V was cut by 0 bases and J by 6 bases, with 16 bases left in between. The DNA for the CDR3 is TGCGCCAGCAGCTTGGGATTGGACATACGAAGTCAGCCCCAGCATTTT. Protein product: CASSLGLDIRSQPQHF.

The chain employs TRBV27 and TRBJ2-1, with 11 bases aligning to TRBD2. The CDR3 length is 17 residues. Losses at the gene ends were 2 bases for V and 4 bases for J; bases not matched to a gene: 7. Per germline, CDR1 MNHEY and CDR2 SMNVEV (reference sequence). The CDR3 DNA reads as TGTGCCAGCAGTTTACGACCTAGCGGGGGGCCTTACAATGAGCAGTTCTTC. Encoded protein: CASSLRPSGGPYNEQFF.

The rearrangement uses TRBV6-6 and TRBJ1-2, with 8 positions matching TRBD1. The CDR3 extends over 15 amino acids. Germline values: CDR1 MNHNY, CDR2 SVGAGI (reference sequence). The ends lost 6 bases at V and 4 bases at J; junction bases unmatched: 10. This CDR3 reads CASSLDRGVIYGYTF. The CDR3 DNA follows: TGTGCCAGCAGCCTCGACAGGGGAGTTATCTATGGCTACACCTTC.

The genes are TRBV20-1 and TRBJ1-2; 7 bases align to TRBD1. Losses at the gene ends were 2 bases for V and 8 bases for J; bases not matched to a gene: 2. The CDR3 consists of 11 residues. Germline-derived CDR1 and CDR2 are DFQATT and SNEGSKA (reference sequence). CDR3 loop: CSARTGEGYTF. CDR3 bases: TGCAGTGCTAGAACAGGGGAAGGCTACACCTTC.

The chain is built from TRBV29-1 and TRBJ2-5; the D gene is possibly TRBD2 (5 bases). Deletions cut 7 bases from V and 3 bases from J, with 15 bases between. This CDR3 spans 13 amino acids. Germline values: CDR1 SQVTM, CDR2 ANQGSEA. CDR3 in amino acids: CSAAPRGKETQYF. CDR3 bases: TGCAGCGCCGCCCCCCGGGGTAAAGAGACCCAGTACTTC.

This chain joins TRBV14 and TRBJ1-6; D is unclear. Trimming left V 4 bases short and J 8 bases short, with 9 bases between. Per germline, CDR1 SGHDN and CDR2 FVKESK. CDR3 size: 13 residues. CDR3 sequence reads: CASSRDRYSPLHF. CDR3 DNA sequence: TGTGCCAGCAGCCGAGACCGGTATTCACCCCTCCACTTT.